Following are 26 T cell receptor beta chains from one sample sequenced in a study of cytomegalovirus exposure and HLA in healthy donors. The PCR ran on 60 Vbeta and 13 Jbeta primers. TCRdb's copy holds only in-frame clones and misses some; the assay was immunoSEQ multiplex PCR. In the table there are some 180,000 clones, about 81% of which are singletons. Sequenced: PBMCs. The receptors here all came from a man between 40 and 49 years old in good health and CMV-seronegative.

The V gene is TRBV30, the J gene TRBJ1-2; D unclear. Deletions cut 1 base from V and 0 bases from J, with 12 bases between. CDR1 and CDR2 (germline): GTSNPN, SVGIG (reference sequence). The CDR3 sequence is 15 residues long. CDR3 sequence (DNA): TGTGCCTGGAGTGAGTCGTCTAATACTAACTATGGCTACACCTTC. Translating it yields CAWSESSNTNYGYTF. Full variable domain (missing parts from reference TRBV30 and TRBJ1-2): SQTIHQWPATLVQPVGSPLSLECTVEGTSNPNLYWYRQAAGRGLQLLFYSVGIGQISSEVPQNLSASRPQDRQFILSSKKLLLSDSGFYLCAWSESSNTNYGYTFGSGTRLTVV.

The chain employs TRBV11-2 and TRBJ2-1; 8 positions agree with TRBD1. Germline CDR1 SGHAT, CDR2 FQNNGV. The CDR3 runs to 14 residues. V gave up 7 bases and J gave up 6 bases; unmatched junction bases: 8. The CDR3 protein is CASTMDRVSNEQFF. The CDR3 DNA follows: TGTGCCAGCACCATGGACAGGGTGAGCAATGAGCAGTTCTTC.

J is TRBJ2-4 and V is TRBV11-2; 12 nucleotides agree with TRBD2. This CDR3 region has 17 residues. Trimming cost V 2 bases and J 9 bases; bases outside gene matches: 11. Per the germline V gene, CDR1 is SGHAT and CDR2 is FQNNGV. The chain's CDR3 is CASSLQFSTSGGRIQYF. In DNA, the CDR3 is TGTGCCAGCAGCTTACAATTCTCGACTAGCGGGGGCCGCATTCAGTACTTC.

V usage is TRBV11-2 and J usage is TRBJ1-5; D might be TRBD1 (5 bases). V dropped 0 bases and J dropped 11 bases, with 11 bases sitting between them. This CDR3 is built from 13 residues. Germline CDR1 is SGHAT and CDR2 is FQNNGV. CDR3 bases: TGTGCCAGCAGCTTAGATGGTACGGGGGCCCAGCATTTT. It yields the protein CASSLDGTGAQHF. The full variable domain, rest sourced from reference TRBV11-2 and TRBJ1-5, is EAGVAQSPRYKIIEKRQSVAFWCNPISGHATLYWYQQILGQGPKLLIQFQNNGVVDDSQLPKDRFSAERLKGVDSTLKIQPAKLEDSAVYLCASSLDGTGAQHFGDGTRLSIL.

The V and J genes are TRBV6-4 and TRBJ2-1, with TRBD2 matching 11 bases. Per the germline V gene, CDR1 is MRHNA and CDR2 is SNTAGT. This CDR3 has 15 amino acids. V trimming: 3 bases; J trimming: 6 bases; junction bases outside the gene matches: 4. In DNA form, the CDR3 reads TGTGCCAGCAGTGAACTAGCGGGAGAGGTCAATGAGCAGTTCTTC. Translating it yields CASSELAGEVNEQFF.

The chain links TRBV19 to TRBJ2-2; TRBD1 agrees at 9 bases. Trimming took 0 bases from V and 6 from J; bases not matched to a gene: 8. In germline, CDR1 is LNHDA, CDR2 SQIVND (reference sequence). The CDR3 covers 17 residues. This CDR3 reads CASSIDSTGGLSGELFF. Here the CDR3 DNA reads TGTGCCAGTAGTATAGATAGTACAGGGGGCCTCTCCGGGGAGCTGTTTTTT.

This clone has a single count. The CDR3 sequence: CAIARAETYEQYF. The CDR3 nucleotides are TGTGCCATCGCCAGGGCTGAAACCTACGAGCAGTACTTC. The chain links TRBV10-3 to TRBJ2-7, with a possible D match to TRBD1 (5 bases). Germline V CDR1 and CDR2: ENHRY, SYGVKD. V lost 8 bases and J 2 bases, leaving 13 bases between the germline ends. The CDR3 length is 13 residues.

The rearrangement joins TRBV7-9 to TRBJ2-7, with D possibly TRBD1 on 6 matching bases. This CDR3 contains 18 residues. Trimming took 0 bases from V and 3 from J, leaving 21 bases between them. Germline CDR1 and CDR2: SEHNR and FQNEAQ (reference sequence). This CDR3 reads CASSLANRGEGVRYEQYF. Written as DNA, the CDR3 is TGTGCCAGCAGCTTAGCTAATAGGGGAGAGGGGGTTCGCTACGAGCAGTACTTC.

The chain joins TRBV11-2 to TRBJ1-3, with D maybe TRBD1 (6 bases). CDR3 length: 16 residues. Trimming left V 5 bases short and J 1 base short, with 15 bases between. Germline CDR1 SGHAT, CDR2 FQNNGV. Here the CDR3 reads CASSPLTGMSGNTIYF. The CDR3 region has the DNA TGTGCCAGCAGCCCGCTAACAGGGATGTCTGGAAACACCATATATTTT.

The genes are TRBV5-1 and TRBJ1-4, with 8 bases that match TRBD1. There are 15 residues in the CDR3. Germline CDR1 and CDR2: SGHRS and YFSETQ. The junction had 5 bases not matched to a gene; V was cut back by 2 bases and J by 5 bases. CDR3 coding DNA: TGCGCCAGCAGCTTCTCCGGGACAGGCAATGAAAAACTGTTTTTT. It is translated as CASSFSGTGNEKLFF.

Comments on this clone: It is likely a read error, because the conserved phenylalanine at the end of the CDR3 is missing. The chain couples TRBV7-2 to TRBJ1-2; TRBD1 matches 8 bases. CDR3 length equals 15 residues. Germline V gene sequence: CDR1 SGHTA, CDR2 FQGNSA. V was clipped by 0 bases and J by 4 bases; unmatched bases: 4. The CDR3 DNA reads TGTGCCAGCAGCTTAGCTAGGACAGGGCGCTATGGCTACACCCTC. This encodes CASSLARTGRYGYTL.

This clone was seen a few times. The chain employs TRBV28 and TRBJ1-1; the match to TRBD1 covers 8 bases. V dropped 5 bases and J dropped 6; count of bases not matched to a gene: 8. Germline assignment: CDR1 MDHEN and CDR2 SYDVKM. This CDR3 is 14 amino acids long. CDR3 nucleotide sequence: TGTGCCAGCAGTCAAACAGGGGGGTGGGCTGAAGCTTTCTTT. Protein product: CASSQTGGWAEAFF.

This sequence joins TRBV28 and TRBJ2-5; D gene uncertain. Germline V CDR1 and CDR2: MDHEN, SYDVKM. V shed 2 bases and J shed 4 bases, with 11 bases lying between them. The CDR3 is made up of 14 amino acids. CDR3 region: CASSLNIPGETQYF. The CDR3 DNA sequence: TGTGCCAGCAGTTTAAATATCCCGGGAGAGACCCAGTACTTC.

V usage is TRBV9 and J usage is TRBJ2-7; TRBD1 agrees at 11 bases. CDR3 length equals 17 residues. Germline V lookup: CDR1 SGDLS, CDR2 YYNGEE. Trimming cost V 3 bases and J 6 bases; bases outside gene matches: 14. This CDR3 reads CASSALDRGPGAGEQYF. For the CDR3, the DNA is TGTGCCAGCAGCGCACTGGACAGGGGGCCGGGAGCGGGCGAGCAGTACTTC. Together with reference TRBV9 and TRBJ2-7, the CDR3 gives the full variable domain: DSGVTQTPKHLITATGQRVTLRCSPRSGDLSVYWYQQSLDQGLQFLIQYYNGEERAKGNILERFSAQQFPDLHSELNLSSLELGDSALYFCASSALDRGPGAGEQYFGPGTRLTVT.

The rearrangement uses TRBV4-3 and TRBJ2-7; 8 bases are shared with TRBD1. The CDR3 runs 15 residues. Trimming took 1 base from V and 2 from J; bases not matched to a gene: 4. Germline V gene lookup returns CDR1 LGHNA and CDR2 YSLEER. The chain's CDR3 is CASSQVLDRAYEQYF. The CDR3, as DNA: TGCGCCAGCAGCCAAGTGCTGGACAGGGCCTACGAGCAGTACTTC.

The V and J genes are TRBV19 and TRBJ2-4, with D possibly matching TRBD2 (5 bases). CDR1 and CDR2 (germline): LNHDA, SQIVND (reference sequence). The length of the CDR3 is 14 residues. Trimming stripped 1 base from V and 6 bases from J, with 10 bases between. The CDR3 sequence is CASSIVPGLNIQYF. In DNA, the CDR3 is TGTGCCAGTAGTATAGTGCCGGGGTTAAACATTCAGTACTTC.

The CDR3 region is CASSLRLLNTEAFF. DNA of the CDR3: TGTGCCAGCAGCCTCAGGCTCCTCAACACTGAAGCTTTCTTT. V and J are TRBV5-8 and TRBJ1-1, with D unresolved. The germline V gene encodes CDR1 SGHTS and CDR2 YDEGEE. The V gene lost 4 bases and the J gene lost 2 bases, with 12 bases spanning the gap. The CDR3 is 14 residues long.

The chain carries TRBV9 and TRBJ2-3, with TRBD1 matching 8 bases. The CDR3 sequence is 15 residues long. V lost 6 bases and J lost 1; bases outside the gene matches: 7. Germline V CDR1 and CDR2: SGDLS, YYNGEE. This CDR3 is CASTRGQGGTDTQYF. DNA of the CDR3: TGTGCCAGCACCCGCGGACAGGGTGGCACAGATACGCAGTATTTT.

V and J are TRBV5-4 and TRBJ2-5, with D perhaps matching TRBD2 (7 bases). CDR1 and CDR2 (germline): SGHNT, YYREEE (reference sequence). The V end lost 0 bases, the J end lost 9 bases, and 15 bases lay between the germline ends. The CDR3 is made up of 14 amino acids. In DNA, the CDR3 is TGTGCCAGCAGCTTGGGGGGACAAGGGGGGGCCCAGTACTTC. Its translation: CASSLGGQGGAQYF.

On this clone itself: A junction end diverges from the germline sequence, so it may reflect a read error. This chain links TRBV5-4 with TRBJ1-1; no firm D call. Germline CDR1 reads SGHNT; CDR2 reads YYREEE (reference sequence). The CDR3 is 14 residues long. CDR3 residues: CASGLKSGNTEAFF. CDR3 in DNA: TGTGCCAGCGGCTTGAAGTCGGGGAACACTGAAGCTTTCTTT. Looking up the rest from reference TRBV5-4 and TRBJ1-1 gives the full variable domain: ETGVTQSPTHLIKTRGQQVTLRCSSQSGHNTVSWYQQALGQGPQFIFQYYREEENGRGNFPPRFSGLQFPNYSSELNVNALELDDSALYLCASGLKSGNTEAFFGQGTRLTVV.

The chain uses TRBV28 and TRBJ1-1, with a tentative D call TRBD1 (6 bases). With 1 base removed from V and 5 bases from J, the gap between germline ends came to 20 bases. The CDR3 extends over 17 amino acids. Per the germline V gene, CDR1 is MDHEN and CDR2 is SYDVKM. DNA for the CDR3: TGTGCCAGCAGTTTATCGGGGGGGCAGGGGTTGAGGACTGAAGCTTTCTTT. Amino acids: CASSLSGGQGLRTEAFF.

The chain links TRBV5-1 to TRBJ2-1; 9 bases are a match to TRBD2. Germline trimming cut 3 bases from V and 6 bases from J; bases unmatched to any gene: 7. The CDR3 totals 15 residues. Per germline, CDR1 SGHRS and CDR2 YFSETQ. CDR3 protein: CASSSLAGFTNEQFF. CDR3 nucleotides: TGCGCCAGCAGCTCGCTAGCGGGATTTACCAATGAGCAGTTCTTC.

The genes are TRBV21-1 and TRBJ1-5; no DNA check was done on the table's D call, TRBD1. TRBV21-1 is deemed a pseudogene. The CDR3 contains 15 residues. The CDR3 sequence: CASSKGPGADQPQHF. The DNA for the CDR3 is TGTGCCAGCAGCAAAGGTCCAGGGGCCGACCAGCCCCAGCATTTT.

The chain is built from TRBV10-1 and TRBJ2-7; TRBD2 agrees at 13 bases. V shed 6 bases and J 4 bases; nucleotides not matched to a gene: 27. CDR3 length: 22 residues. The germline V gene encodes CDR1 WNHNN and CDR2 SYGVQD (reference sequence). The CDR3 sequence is CASRTLAGGPMSFDPVAYEQYF. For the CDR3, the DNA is TGCGCCAGCAGGACACTAGCGGGAGGGCCAATGTCTTTCGACCCCGTAGCTTACGAGCAGTACTTC.

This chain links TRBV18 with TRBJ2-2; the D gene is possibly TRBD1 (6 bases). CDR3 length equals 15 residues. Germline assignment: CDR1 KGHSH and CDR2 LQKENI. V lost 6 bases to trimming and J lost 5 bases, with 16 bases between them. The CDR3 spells CASSSRGGETGELFF. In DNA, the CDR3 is TGTGCCAGCTCCTCCCGAGGGGGAGAGACCGGGGAGCTGTTTTTT.

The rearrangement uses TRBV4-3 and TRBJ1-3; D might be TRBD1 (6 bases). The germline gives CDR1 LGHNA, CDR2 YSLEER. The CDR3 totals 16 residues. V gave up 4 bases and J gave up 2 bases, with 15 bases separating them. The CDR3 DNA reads TGCGCCAGCAGCCGAGAGGGGGGGCGGACTGGAAACACCATATATTTT. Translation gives CASSREGGRTGNTIYF.